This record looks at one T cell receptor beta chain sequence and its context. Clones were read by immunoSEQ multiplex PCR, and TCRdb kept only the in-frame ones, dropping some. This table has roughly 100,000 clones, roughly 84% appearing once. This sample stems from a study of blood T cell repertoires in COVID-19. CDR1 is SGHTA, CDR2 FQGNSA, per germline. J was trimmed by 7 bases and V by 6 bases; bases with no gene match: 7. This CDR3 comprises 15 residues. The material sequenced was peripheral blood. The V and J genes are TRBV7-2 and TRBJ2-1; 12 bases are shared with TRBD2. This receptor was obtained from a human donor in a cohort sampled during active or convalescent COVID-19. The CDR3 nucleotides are TGTGCCAGCAGACCGACTAGCGGGGGATATAATGAGCAGTTCTTC. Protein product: CASRPTSGGYNEQFF.